The 10 T cell receptor beta chains listed next were all sequenced from one sample in a study of cytomegalovirus exposure and HLA in healthy donors. Amplification used 60 Vbeta primers and 13 Jbeta primers. Only in-frame clones appear in the TCRdb table, and some are missing; sequencing was by immunoSEQ multiplex PCR. The sample consists of over 130,000 clones, roughly 63% of them appearing once. The source material was PBMCs. The origin of the receptors is an older woman in good health and CMV-seropositive.

This clone was seen a handful of times. V is TRBV5-1 and J is TRBJ2-1; D might be TRBD2 (6 bases). CDR1 and CDR2 from the germline V gene are SGHRS and YFSETQ. This CDR3 contains 11 residues. V was cut by 3 bases and J by 9 bases, with 7 bases left in between. CDR3 DNA sequence: TGCGCCAGCAGCTCCGGGGGTGAGCAGTTCTTC. It translates to CASSSGGEQFF.

J is TRBJ1-1 and V is TRBV28, with a possible D match to TRBD1 (5 bases). The CDR3 is 12 amino acids. Trimming pared 7 bases from V and 6 bases from J, leaving 12 bases between. Germline V gene data show CDR1 as MDHEN and CDR2 as SYDVKM. CDR3 in amino acids: CASTQEGAEAFF. The DNA of the CDR3 is TGTGCCAGCACTCAGGAAGGGGCTGAAGCTTTCTTT.

The chain employs TRBV7-2 and TRBJ1-3; 7 nucleotides match TRBD1. With V trimmed by 4 bases and J by 1 base, 10 bases remained unmatched. The V gene's germline CDR1 is SGHTA and CDR2 FQGNSA. The CDR3 has 17 residues. CDR3 bases: TGTGCCAGCAGCTCCGGGACAGCGGCGACTTCTGGAAACACCATATATTTT. It encodes CASSSGTAATSGNTIYF.

This chain joins TRBV6-5 and TRBJ2-1; 7 bases are shared with TRBD1. V dropped 5 bases and J dropped 8; count of bases not matched to a gene: 9. The CDR3 totals 14 residues. CDR1 and CDR2 from the germline V gene are MNHEY and SVGAGI. As DNA, the CDR3 is TGTGCCAGCAGTCCTCGACAGGGTGTACATGAGCAGTTCTTC. Amino acid sequence: CASSPRQGVHEQFF.

This clone was found once. The rearrangement links TRBV27 to TRBJ2-2; D possibly corresponds to TRBD2 (5 bases). Trimming took 5 bases from V and 5 from J, leaving 12 bases between them. The CDR3 is 14 amino acids. Germline V CDR1 and CDR2: MNHEY, SMNVEV (reference sequence). The CDR3 region has the DNA TGTGCCAGCAGTCCAACTAGTTGGACCGGGGAGCTGTTTTTT. As protein: CASSPTSWTGELFF.

This clone was counted only a few times. The rearrangement links TRBV7-8 to TRBJ1-5, with 8 positions matching TRBD1. Germline V gives CDR1 SGHVS, CDR2 FQNEAQ. With V trimmed by 2 bases and J by 7 bases, 7 bases remained unmatched. The CDR3 has 15 residues. The CDR3 bases are TGTGCCAGCAGCTTATCGGGACAGGTGGGGCAGCCCCAGCATTTT. Protein: CASSLSGQVGQPQHF.

This chain links TRBV5-4 with TRBJ2-3; weak D call: TRBD2 (7 bases). CDR3 length equals 16 residues. Looked up from germline, CDR1 is SGHNT and CDR2 is YYREEE (reference sequence). V was shortened by 0 bases and J by 4 bases, with 15 bases between the two germline ends. CDR3: CASSLGRGGGADTQYF. CDR3 in DNA: TGTGCCAGCAGCTTGGGGAGGGGCGGGGGCGCAGATACGCAGTATTTT.

The chain couples TRBV5-6 to TRBJ2-7, with D maybe TRBD2 (5 bases). The CDR3 runs to 15 residues. V shed 5 bases and J shed 3 bases, with 18 bases lying between them. Germline CDR1 and CDR2: SGHDT and YYEEEE. The CDR3 region has the DNA TGTGCCAGCAGAGAGTCTTACGGGAAAGACTACGAGCAGTACTTC. The encoded protein is CASRESYGKDYEQYF.

The V and J genes are TRBV18 and TRBJ1-1; D is uncertain. The CDR3 spans 12 residues. Looked up from germline, CDR1 is KGHSH and CDR2 is LQKENI. Trimming shortened V by 5 bases and J by 6 bases, and 10 bases separated the two germline ends. CDR3 sequence (DNA): TGTGCCAGCTCATCGGAGATCGCTGAAGCTTTCTTT. It translates to CASSSEIAEAFF.

This rearrangement joins TRBV30 to TRBJ1-5; D is possibly TRBD1 (6 bases). The germline CDR1 and CDR2 sequences are GTSNPN and SVGIG (reference sequence). The V end was cut by 8 bases, the J end by 4 bases, with 18 bases between. The CDR3 is 14 residues long. For the CDR3, the DNA is TGTGCCCTAAGGCAGGGGCTCGGGAATCAGCCCCAGCATTTT. This sequence encodes CALRQGLGNQPQHF.